This entry features one T cell receptor (beta chain) sequence. There is no known antigen for this receptor. Per-base qualities were not stored, and no clone one base away is much larger. For sequencing of the TCRbeta CDR3 region, genomic DNA was extracted from the sorted cells. The immunoSEQ Assay was used to sequence the TCRbeta CDR3 regions. TCRdb provides this immuneACCESS table in a form limited to in-frame rearrangements. Some clones are lacking; in checked studies, under half of them reflect an unresolved V gene, and why the rest are absent is not known. The sample table contains fewer than 70,000 clones; only one count was recorded for 84% of them. About 1.6% of the sample goes to the ten largest clones. The trial excluded patients who had a history of autoimmune disease or were on systemic immunosuppression. In every dose cohort, peripheral blood was drawn for TCR sequencing at baseline, cycle 4 day 1, and cycle 7 day 1. Samples were obtained from an open-label, multicenter, first-in-human phase I dose-escalation trial of ivuxolimab. Adults with locally advanced or metastatic head and neck squamous cell, hepatocellular, melanoma or renal cell carcinoma were enrolled in the trial. Before TCR sequencing, CD4+ T cells and CD8+ T cells were sorted from peripheral blood as separate populations.

The source of the sample is a study of OX40 agonist ivuxolimab in advanced cancers. With regard to the full study: The costimulatory receptor OX40 (CD134) was targeted by ivuxolimab, a fully human IgG2 agonistic monoclonal antibody. Intravenous ivuxolimab was administered to patients every 2 weeks at six dose levels: 0.01, 0.1, 0.3, 1.5, 3 and 10 mg/kg. Among the roughly 52 dose-escalation patients, roughly 20 had hepatocellular carcinoma, approximately 15 melanoma, 9 renal cell carcinoma and 9 head and neck cancer. In the dose-escalation cohort, approximately 80% of patients were male, and the mean age was approximately 60 years with a range of roughly 20 to 80. Prior anti-PD-1, anti-PD-L1 or anti-CTLA-4 therapy was permitted, and less than 45% of dose-escalation patients had received checkpoint inhibitors. Partial responses were achieved by three dose-escalation patients, of whom one had hepatocellular carcinoma and two had cutaneous melanoma. Peripheral TCRbeta sequencing aimed to test whether ivuxolimab altered TCR sequence diversity and caused clonal T-cell expansion. The paper describes the monotherapy dose-escalation part (N = 52 patients) of the phase I trial of ivuxolimab.

Findings and caveats that apply to the study as a whole: Low levels of normalized T-cell clonal expansion were also seen in some nonresponding patients. Antigen specificity was not determined for the clonally expanded peripheral T cells. At doses from 0.1 to 3.0 mg/kg, clonal expansion was seen in both CD4+ and CD8+ blood T cells between baseline and week 6. In partial responders in the 0.1-3.0 mg/kg groups, normalized peripheral clonal expansion was found to be among the lowest, especially among CD8+ T cells. After ivuxolimab, CD8+ T cells had more expanded clones than CD4+ T cells on average.

The clonotype originates from an adult with an advanced solid tumor such as melanoma, head and neck, liver or kidney cancer. Sample: CD4+ or CD8+ T cells sorted from blood, taken in a trial of the OX40 agonist ivuxolimab.

The nucleotide sequence is given as TGTGCCAGCAGTGAAAGGGGTCGGGGGAGTCGCGACGAGCAGTACTTC. It is translated as CASSERGRGSRDEQYF. The V and J genes are TRBV6-1 and TRBJ2-7; D gene: possibly TRBD2, on 6 matching bases. V is reduced by 2 bases and J by 5 bases, leaving a spacing of 19 bases between them. As encoded in the germline V gene, CDR1 is MNHNS while CDR2 is SASEGT. The CDR3 numbers 16 residues from cysteine through phenylalanine. Only the CDR3 DNA stays, 48 bases, in frame from base 1.